The clone carrying this T cell receptor beta chain appeared many times. Its antigen is not identified. TCRdb reprocessed the RACE reads via MiXCR and lists one record per CDR3 protein. The table lists a few hundred thousand distinct CDR3 sequences, approximately 5.8% of them singletons. As for time point: pre-sensitization, week 0. Indicated treatment: therapeutic diphenylcyclopropenone sensitization with weekly scalp DPC. In every case, blood was obtained before the patch test was applied. The template was total RNA from unfractionated whole blood. The data originate from a study of human T cells and chemical hapten exposure. The study's findings and limits: Donors were affected by alopecia, so their immune reaction might vary from that of healthy individuals. No change in TCRs above 1 in 1000 frequency was produced by DPC sensitization.

Germline CDR1 is SGHRS and CDR2 is YFSETQ. V shed 4 bases, J shed 3 bases, and the junction held 8 bases outside the gene matches. The CDR3 loop spans 17 amino acids. The rearrangement links TRBV5-1 to TRBJ2-3; 13 nucleotides align to TRBD2. The receptor comes from a woman aged 18-30 years with alopecia areata. Some clones in this sample may be carry-over from other donors' samples. The sample consisted of whole blood, taken in connection with sensitization to the hapten diphenylcyclopropenone (DPC). Written as DNA, the CDR3 is TGCGCCAGCAGCCAATTTGGACTAGCGGGGGTAACAGATACGCAGTATTTT. Protein product: CASSQFGLAGVTDTQYF.